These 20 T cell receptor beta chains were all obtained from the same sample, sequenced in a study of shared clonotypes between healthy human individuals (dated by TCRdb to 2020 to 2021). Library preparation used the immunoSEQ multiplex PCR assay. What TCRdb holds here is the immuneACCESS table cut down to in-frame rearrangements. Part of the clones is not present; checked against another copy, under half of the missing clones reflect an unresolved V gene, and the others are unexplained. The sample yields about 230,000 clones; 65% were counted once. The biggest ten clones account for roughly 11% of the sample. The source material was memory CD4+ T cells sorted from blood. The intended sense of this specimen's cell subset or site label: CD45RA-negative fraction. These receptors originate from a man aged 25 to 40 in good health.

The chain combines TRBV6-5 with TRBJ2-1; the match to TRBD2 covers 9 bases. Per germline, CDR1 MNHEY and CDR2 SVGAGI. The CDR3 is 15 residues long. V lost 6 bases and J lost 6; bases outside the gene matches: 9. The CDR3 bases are TGTGCCAGCAGCCCCGGGACTAGCCTTGGCAATGAGCAGTTCTTC. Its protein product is CASSPGTSLGNEQFF.

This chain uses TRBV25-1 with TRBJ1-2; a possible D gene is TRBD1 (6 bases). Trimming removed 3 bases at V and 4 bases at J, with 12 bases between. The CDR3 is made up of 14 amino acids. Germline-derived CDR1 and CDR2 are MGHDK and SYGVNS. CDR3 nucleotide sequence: TGTGCCAGCAGTGACCAGGGGTGGGCCTATGGCTACACCTTC. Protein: CASSDQGWAYGYTF.

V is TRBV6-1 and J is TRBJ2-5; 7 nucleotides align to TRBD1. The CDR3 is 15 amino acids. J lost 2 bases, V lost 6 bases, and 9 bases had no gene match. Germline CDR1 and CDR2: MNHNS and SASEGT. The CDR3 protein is CASSPGGLGQETQYF. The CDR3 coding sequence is TGTGCCAGCAGCCCAGGGGGATTGGGGCAAGAGACCCAGTACTTC.

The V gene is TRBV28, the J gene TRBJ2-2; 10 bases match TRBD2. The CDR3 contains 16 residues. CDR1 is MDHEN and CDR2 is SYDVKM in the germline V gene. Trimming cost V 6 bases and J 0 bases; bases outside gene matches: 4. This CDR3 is CASRAGGPSNTGELFF. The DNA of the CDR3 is TGTGCCAGCAGAGCGGGAGGGCCCTCGAACACCGGGGAGCTGTTTTTT.

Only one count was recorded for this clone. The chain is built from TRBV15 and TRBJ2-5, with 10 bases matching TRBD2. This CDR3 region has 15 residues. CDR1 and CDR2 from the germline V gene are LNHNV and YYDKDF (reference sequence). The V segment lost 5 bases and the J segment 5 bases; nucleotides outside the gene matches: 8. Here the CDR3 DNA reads TGTGCCACCAGCTTAAAGCGGGAGGGCCATGAGACCCAGTACTTC. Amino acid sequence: CATSLKREGHETQYF.

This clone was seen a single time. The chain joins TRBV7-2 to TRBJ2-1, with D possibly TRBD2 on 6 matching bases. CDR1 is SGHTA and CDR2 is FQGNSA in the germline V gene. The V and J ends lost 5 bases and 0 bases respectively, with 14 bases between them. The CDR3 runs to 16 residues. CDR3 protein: CASSVSGGSSYNEQFF. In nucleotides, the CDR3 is TGTGCCAGCAGCGTTAGCGGAGGGAGCTCCTACAATGAGCAGTTCTTC.

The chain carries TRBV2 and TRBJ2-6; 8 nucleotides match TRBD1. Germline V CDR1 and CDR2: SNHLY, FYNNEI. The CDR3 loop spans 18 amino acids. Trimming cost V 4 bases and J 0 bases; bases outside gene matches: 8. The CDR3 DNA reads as TGTGCCAGCAGTGCCCAGGGGGCTCTCCTCTCTGGGGCCAACGTCCTGACTTTC. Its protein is CASSAQGALLSGANVLTF. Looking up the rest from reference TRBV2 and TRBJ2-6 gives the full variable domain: EPEVTQTPSHQVTQMGQEVILRCVPISNHLYFYWYRQILGQKVEFLVSFYNNEISEKSEIFDDQFSVERPDGSNFTLKIRSTKLEDSAMYFCASSAQGALLSGANVLTFGAGSRLTVL.

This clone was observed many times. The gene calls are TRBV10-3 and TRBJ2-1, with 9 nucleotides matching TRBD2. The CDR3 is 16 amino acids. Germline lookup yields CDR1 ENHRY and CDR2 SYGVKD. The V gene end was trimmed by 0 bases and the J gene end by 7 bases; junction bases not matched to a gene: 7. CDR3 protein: CAISESISGSRNEQFF. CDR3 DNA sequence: TGTGCCATCAGTGAGTCAATTAGCGGGAGTCGGAATGAGCAGTTCTTC.

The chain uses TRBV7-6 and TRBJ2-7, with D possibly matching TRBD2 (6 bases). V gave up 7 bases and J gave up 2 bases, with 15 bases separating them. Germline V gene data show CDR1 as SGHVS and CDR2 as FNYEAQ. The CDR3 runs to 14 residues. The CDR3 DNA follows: TGTGCCAGCACCCCTCGAGGAGGGACCTACGAGCAGTACTTC. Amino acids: CASTPRGGTYEQYF.

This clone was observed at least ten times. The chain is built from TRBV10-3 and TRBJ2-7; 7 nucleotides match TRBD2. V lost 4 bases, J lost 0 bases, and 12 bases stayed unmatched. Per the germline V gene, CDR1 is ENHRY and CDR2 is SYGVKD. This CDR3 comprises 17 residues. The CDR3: CAISGHYRGGSSYEQYF. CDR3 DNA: TGTGCCATCAGTGGGCACTACCGTGGCGGGAGCTCCTACGAGCAGTACTTC.

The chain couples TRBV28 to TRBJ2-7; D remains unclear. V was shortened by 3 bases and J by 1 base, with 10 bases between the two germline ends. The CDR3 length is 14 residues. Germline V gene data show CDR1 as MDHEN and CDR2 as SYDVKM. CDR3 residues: CASSFVQGSYEQYF. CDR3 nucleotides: TGTGCCAGCAGTTTCGTCCAAGGTTCCTACGAGCAGTACTTC.

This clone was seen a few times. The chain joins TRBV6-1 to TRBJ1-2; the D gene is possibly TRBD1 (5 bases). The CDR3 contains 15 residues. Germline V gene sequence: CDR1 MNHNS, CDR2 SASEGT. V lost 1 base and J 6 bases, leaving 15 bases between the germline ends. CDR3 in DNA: TGTGCCAGCAGTGAAGGCGGGGGGTCTAGGAATGGCTACACCTTC. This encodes CASSEGGGSRNGYTF.

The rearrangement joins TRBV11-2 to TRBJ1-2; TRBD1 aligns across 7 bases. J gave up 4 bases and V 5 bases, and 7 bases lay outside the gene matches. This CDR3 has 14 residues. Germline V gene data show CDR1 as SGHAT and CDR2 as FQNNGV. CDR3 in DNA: TGTGCCAGCAGCGCCCGGGACAGAAGCTATGGCTACACCTTC. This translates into CASSARDRSYGYTF.

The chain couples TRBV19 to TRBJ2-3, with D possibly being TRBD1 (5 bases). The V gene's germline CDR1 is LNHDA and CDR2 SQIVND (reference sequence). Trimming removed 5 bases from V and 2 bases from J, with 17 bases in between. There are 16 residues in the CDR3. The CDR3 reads CASSQRTSNPTDTQYF. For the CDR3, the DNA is TGTGCCAGTAGTCAGAGGACAAGCAACCCCACAGATACGCAGTATTTT. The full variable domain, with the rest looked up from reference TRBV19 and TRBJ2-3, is DGGITQSPKYLFRKEGQNVTLSCEQNLNHDAMYWYRQDPGQGLRLIYYSQIVNDFQKGDIAEGYSVSREKKESFPLTVTSAQKNPTAFYLCASSQRTSNPTDTQYFGPGTRLTVL.

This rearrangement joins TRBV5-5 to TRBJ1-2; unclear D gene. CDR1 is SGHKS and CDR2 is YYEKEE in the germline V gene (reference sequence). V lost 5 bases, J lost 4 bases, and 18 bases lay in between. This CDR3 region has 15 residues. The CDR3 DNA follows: TGTGCCAGCAGGCCACCCGGGCTCGAAAGCTATGGCTACACCTTC. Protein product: CASRPPGLESYGYTF.

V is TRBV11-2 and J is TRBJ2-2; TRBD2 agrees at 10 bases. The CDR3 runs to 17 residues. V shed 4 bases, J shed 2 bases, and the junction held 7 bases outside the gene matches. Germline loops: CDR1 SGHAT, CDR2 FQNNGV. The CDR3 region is CASSWTSGKTNTGELFF. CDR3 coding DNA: TGTGCCAGCAGCTGGACTAGCGGTAAAACAAACACCGGGGAGCTGTTTTTT.

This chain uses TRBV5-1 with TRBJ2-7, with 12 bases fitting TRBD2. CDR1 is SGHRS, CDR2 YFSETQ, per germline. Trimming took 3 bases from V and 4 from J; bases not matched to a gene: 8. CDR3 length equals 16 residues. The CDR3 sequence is CASSSNLAGGSYEQYF. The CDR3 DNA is TGCGCCAGCAGCTCCAATCTAGCGGGAGGGTCTTACGAGCAGTACTTC. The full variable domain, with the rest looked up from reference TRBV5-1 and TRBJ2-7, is KAGVTQTPRYLIKTRGQQVTLSCSPISGHRSVSWYQQTPGQGLQFLFEYFSETQRNKGNFPGRFSGRQFSNSRSEMNVSTLELGDSALYLCASSSNLAGGSYEQYFGPGTRLTVT.

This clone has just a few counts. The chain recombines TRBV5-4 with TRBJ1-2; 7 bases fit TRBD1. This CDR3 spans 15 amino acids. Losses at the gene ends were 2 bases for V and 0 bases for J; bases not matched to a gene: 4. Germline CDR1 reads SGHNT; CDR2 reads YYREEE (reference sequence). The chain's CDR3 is CASSLQGTTNYGYTF. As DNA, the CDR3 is TGTGCCAGCAGCTTACAGGGGACCACTAACTATGGCTACACCTTC.

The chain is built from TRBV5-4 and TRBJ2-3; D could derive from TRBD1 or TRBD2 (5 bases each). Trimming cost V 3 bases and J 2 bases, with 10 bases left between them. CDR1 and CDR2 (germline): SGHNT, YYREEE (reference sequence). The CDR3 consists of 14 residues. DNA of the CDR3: TGTGCCAGCAGCTGGGGGAGTAACACAGATACGCAGTATTTT. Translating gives CASSWGSNTDTQYF.

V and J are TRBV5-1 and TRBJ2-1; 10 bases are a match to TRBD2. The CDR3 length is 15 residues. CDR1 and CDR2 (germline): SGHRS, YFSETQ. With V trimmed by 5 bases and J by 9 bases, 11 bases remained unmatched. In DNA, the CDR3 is TGCGCCAGCAGTCTCGGGCTAGCGGGAGTCAGTGAGCAGTTCTTC. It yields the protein CASSLGLAGVSEQFF.